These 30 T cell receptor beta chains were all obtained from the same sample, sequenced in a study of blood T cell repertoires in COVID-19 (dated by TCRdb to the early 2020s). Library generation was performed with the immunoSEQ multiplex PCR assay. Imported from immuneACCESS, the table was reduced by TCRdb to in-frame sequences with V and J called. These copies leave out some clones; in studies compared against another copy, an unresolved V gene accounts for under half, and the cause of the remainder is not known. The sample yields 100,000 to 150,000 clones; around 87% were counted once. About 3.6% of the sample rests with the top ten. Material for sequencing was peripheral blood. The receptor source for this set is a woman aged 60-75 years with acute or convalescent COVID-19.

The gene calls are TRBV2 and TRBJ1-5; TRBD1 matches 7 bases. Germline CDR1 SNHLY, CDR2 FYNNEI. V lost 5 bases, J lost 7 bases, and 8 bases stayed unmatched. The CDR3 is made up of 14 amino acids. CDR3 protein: CASSIGQEGQPQHF. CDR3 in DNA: TGTGCCAGCAGTATCGGACAGGAGGGCCAGCCCCAGCATTTT.

The CDR3 here is CASRDPRDYTEAFF. CDR3 nucleotide sequence: TGTGCCAGTAGAGATCCCAGGGATTACACTGAAGCTTTCTTT. The chain joins TRBV19 to TRBJ1-1, with a weak D call TRBD1 (5 bases). The germline CDR1 and CDR2 sequences are LNHDA and SQIVND (reference sequence). The V and J ends lost 6 bases and 3 bases respectively, with 14 bases between them. This CDR3 is built from 14 residues. The full variable domain, rest sourced from reference TRBV19 and TRBJ1-1, is DGGITQSPKYLFRKEGQNVTLSCEQNLNHDAMYWYRQDPGQGLRLIYYSQIVNDFQKGDIAEGYSVSREKKESFPLTVTSAQKNPTAFYLCASRDPRDYTEAFFGQGTRLTVV.

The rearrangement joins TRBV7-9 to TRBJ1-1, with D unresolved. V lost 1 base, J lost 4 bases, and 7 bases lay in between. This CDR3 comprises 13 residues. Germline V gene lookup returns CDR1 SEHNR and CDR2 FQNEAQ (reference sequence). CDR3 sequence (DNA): TGTGCCAGCAGCTTAGGTTCGGGCACTGAAGCTTTCTTT. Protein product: CASSLGSGTEAFF.

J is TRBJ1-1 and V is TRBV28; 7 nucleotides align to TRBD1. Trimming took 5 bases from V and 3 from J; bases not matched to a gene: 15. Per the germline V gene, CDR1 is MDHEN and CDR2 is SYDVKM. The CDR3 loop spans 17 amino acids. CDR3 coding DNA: TGTGCCAGCAGTCTTTTACCGGGACAGCCCTTGGACACTGAAGCTTTCTTT. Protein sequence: CASSLLPGQPLDTEAFF.

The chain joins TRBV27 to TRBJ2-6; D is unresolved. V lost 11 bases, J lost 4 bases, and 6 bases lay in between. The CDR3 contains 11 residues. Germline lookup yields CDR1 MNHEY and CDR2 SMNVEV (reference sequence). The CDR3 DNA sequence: TGTGCCGGCACAGGGGCCAACGTCCTGACTTTC. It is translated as CAGTGANVLTF.

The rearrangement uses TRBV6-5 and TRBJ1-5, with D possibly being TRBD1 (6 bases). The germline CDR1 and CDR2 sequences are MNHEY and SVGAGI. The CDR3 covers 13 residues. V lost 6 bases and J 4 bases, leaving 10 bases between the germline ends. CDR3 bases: TGTGCCAGCAGCCGGGACACTAATCAGCCCCAGCATTTT. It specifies CASSRDTNQPQHF.

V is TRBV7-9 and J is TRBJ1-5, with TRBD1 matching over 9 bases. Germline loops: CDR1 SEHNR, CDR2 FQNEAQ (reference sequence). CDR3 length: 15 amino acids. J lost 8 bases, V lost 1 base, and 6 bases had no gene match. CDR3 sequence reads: CASSLGTGEGEPQHF. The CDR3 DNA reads TGTGCCAGCAGCTTAGGGACAGGGGAGGGGGAGCCCCAGCATTTT.

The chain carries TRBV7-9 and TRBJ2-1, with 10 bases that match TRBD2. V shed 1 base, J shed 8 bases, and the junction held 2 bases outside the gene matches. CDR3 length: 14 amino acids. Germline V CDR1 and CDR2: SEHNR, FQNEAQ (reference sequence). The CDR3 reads CASSLGLAGDEQFF. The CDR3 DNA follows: TGTGCCAGCAGCTTAGGGCTAGCGGGGGATGAGCAGTTCTTC. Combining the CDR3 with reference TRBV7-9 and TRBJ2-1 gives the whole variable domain DTGVSQNPRHKITKRGQNVTFRCDPISEHNRLYWYRQTLGQGPEFLTYFQNEAQLEKSRLLSDRFSAERPKGSFSTLEIQRTEQGDSAMYLCASSLGLAGDEQFFGPGTRLTVL.

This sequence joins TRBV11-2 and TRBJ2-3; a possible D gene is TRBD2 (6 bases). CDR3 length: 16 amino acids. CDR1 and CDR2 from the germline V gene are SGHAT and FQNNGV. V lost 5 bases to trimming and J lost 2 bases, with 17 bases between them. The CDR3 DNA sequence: TGTGCCAGCAGCCTCACTAGCACTCAGGCCACAGATACGCAGTATTTT. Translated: CASSLTSTQATDTQYF.

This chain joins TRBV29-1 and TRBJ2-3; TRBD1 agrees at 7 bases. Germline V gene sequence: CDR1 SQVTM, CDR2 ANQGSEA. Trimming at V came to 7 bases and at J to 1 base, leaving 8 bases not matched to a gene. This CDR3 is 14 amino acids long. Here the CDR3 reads CSAKTGLGTDTQYF. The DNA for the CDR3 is TGCAGCGCCAAGACAGGGTTGGGCACAGATACGCAGTATTTT.

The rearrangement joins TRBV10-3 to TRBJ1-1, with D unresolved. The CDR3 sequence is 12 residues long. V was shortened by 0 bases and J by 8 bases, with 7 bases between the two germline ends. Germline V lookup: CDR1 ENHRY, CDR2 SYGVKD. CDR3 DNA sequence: TGTGCCATCAGTGAGTCTGGGAGGGAAGCTTTCTTT. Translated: CAISESGREAFF.

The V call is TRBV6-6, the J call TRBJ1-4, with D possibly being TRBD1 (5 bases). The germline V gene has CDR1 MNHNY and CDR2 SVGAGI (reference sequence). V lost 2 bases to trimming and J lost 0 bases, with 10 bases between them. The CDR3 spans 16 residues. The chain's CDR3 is CASSYLTAATNEKLFF. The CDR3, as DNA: TGTGCCAGCAGTTACCTGACAGCTGCAACTAATGAAAAACTGTTTTTT.

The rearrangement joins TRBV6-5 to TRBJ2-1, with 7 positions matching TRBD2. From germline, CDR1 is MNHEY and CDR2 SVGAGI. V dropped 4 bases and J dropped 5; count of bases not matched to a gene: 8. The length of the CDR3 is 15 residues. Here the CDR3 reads CASSFGSGINNEQFF. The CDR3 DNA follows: TGTGCCAGCAGTTTTGGGAGCGGGATCAACAATGAGCAGTTCTTC.

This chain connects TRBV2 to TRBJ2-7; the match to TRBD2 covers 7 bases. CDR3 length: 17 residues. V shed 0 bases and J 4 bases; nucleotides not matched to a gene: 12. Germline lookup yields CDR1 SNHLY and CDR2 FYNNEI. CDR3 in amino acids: CASSEAGPGGSPYEQYV. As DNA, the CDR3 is TGTGCCAGCAGTGAAGCGGGGCCCGGGGGGAGTCCATACGAGCAGTACGTC.

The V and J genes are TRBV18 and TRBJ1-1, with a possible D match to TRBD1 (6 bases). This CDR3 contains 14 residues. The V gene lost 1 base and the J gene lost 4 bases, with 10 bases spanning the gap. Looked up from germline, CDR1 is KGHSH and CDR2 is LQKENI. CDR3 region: CASSPQGGGTEAFF. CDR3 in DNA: TGTGCCAGCTCACCACAGGGGGGGGGCACTGAAGCTTTCTTT.

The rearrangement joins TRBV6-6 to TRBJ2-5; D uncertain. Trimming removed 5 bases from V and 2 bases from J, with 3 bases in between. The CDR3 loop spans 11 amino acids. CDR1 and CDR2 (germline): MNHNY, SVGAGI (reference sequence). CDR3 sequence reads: CASSEQETQYF. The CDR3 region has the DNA TGTGCCAGCAGTGAGCAAGAGACCCAGTACTTC.

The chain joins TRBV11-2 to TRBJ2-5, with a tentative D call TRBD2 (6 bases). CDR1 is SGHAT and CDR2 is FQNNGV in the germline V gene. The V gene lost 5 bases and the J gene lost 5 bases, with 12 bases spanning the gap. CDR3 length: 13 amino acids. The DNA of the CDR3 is TGTGCCAGCAGCAGGACTATCCAGGAGACCCAGTACTTC. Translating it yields CASSRTIQETQYF.

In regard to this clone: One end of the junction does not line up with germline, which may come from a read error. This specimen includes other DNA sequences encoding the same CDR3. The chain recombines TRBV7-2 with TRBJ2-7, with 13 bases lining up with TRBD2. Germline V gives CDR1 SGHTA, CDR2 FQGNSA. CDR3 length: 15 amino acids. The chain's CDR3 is CASSSGLAGAYEQYF. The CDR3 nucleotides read TGCGCCAGCAGCTCCGGACTAGCGGGAGCCTACGAGCAGTACTTC.

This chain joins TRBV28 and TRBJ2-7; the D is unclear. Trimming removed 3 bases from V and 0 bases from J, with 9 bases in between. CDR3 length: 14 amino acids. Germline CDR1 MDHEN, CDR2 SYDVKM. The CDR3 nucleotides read TGTGCCAGCAGTTTCGCGGTGAGCTCCTACGAGCAGTACTTC. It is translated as CASSFAVSSYEQYF.

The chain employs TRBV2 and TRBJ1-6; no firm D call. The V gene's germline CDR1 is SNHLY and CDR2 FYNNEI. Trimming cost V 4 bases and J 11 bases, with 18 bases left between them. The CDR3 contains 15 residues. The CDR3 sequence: CASSAGRVGGTPLHF. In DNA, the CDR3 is TGTGCCAGCAGTGCGGGAAGGGTAGGAGGGACACCCCTCCACTTT.

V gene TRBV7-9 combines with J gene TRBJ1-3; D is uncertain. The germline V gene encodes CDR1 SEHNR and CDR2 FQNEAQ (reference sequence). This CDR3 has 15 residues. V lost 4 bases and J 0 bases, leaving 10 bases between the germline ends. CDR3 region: CASSSREGSGNTIYF. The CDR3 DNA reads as TGTGCCAGCAGCTCCAGAGAGGGCTCTGGAAACACCATATATTTT.

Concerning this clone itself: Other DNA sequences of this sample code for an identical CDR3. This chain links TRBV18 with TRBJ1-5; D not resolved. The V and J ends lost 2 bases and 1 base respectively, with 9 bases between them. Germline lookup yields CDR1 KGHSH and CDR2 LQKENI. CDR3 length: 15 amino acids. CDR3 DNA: TGTGCCAGCTCACCAGGCCCTAGGAGCAATCAGCCCCAGCATTTT. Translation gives CASSPGPRSNQPQHF.

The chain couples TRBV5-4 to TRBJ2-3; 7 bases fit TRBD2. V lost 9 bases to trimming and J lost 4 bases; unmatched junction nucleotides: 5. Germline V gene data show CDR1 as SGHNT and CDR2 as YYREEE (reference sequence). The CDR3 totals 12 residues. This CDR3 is CATREGADTQYF. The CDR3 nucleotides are TGTGCCACGAGGGAGGGAGCAGATACGCAGTATTTT.

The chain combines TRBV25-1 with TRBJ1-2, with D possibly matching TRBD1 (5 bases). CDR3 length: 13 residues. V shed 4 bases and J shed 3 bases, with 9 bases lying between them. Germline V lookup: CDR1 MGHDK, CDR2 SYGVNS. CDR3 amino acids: CASSAIGDYGYTF. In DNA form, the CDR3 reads TGTGCCAGCAGTGCGATAGGGGACTATGGCTACACCTTC.

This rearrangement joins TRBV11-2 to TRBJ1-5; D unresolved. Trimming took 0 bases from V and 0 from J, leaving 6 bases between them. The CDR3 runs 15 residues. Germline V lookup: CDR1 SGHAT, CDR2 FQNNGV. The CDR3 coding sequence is TGTGCCAGCAGCTTAGACCCTTCTAGCAATCAGCCCCAGCATTTT. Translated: CASSLDPSSNQPQHF.

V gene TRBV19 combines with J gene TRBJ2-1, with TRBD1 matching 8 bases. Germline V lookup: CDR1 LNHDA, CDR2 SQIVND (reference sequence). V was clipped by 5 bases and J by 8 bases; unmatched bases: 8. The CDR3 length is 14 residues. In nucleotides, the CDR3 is TGTGCCAGTAGTGAGCAGGGGGCTTGGGATGAGCAGTTCTTC. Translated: CASSEQGAWDEQFF.

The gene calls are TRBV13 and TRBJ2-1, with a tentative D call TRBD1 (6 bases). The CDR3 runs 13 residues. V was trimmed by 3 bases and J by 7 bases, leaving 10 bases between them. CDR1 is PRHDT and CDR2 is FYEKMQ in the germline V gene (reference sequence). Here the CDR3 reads CASSFIRGNEQFF. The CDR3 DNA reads TGTGCCAGCAGCTTTATCAGGGGTAATGAGCAGTTCTTC. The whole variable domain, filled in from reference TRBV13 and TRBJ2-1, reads AAGVIQSPRHLIKEKRETATLKCYPIPRHDTVYWYQQGPGQDPQFLISFYEKMQSDKGSIPDRFSAQQFSDYHSELNMSSLELGDSALYFCASSFIRGNEQFFGPGTRLTVL.

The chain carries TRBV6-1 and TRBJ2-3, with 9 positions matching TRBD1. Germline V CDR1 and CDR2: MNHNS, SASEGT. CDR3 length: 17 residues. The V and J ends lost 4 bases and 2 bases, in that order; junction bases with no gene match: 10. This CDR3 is CASSARTGAFDTDTQYF. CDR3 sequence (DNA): TGTGCCAGCAGTGCCCGGACAGGGGCTTTCGACACAGATACGCAGTATTTT.

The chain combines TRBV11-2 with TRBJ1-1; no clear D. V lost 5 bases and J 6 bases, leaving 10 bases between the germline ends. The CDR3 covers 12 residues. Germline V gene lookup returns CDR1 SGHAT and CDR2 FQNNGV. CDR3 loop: CASSPWAAEAFF. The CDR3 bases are TGTGCCAGCAGCCCCTGGGCAGCTGAAGCTTTCTTT.

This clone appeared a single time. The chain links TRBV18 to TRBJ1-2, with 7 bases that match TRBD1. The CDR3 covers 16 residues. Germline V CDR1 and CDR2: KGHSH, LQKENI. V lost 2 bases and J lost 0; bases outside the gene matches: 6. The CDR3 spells CASSPKGANANYGYTF. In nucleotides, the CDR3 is TGTGCCAGCTCACCAAAGGGGGCCAACGCTAACTATGGCTACACCTTC.